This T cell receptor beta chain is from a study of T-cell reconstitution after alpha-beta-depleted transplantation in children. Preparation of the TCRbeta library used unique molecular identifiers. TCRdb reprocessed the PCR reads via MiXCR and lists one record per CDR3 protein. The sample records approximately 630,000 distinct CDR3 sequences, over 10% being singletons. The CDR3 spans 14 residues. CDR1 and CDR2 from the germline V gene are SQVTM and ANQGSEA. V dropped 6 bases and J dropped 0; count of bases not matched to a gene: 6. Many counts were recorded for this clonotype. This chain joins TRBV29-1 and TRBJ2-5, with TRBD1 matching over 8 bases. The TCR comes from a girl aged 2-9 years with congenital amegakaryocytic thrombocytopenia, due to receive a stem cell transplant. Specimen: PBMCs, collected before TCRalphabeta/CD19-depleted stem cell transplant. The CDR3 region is CSVSRQGNQETQYF. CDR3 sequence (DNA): TGCAGCGTATCTAGACAGGGGAACCAAGAGACCCAGTACTTC. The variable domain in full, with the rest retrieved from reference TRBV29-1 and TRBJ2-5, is SAVISQKPSRDICQRGTSLTIQCQVDSQVTMMFWYRQQPGQSLTLIATANQGSEATYESGFVIDKFPISRPNLTFSTLTVSNMSPEDSSIYLCSVSRQGNQETQYFGPGTRLLVL.